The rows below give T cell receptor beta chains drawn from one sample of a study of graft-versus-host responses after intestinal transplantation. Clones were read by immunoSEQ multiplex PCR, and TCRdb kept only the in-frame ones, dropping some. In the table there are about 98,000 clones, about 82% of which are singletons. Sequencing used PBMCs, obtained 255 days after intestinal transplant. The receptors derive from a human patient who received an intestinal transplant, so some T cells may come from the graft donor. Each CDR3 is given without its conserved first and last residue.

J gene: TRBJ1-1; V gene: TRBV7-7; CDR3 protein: ASSPTLGAF
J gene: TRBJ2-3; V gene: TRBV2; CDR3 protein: ASSARLAGGEDTQY
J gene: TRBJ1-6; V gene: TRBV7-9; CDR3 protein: ASSPTNSPLH
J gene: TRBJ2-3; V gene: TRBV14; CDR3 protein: ASSQGRKQGRELSDTQY
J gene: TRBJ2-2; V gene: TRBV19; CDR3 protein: ASSIDLLGNTGELF
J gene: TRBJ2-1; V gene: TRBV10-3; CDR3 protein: AISASASYNEQF
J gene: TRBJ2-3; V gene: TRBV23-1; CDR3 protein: ASSQSQAQGCTSTDTQY
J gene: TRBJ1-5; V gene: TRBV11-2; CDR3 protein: ASSFSGTGVQPQH
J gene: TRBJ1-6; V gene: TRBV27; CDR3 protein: ASSFDRGRGALH
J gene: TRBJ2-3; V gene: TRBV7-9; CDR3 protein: ASSLAGDGDTQY
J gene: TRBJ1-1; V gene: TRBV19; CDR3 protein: ASKALEGRGTEAF
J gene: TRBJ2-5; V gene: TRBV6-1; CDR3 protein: ASSALGPQETQY
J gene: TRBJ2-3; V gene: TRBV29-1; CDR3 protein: SVESPGTDTQY
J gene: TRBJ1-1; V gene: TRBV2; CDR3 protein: ASSLDGRKNTEAF
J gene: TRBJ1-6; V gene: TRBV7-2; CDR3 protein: ASSFNRNSPLH
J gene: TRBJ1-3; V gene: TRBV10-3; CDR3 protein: AISGQEISSGNTIY
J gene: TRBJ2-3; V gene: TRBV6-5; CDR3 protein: ASSRGGTDTQY
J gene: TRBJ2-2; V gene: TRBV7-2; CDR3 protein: ASTLGQGALTGELF
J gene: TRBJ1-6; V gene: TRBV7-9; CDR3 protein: ASSPMSNNSPLH
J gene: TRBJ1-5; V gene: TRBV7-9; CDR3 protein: ASSDTGNNQPQH
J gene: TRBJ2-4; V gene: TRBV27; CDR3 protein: ASSKGLAGGPGKNIQY
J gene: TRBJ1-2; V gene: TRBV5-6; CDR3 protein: ASSLSGSGYYGYT
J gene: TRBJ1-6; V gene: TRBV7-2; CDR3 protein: ASSVTGSNSPLH
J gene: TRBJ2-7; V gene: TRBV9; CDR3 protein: ASSSKDRGPFSYEQY
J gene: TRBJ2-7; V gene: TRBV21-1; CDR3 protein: ASSKVSRDRSDEQY
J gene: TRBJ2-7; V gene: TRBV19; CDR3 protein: ASSITGDGYYEQY
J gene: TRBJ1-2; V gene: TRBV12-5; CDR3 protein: ASGFQANYGYT
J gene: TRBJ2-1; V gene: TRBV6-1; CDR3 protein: ASSEASGSYNEQF
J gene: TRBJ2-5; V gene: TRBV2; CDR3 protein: ASSEPEETQY
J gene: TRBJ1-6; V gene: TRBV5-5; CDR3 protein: ASSFLGHNSPLH
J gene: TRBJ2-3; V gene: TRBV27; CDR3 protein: ASSPAGLAGEDTQY
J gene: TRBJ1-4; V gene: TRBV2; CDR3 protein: ASSGYKAPNEKLF
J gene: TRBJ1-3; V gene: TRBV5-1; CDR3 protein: ASSPSGGNTIY
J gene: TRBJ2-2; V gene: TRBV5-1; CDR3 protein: ASSLDITGELF
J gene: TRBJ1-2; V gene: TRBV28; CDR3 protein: ASCRGGREDYGYT
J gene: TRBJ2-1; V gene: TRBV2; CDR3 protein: ASMGQLRKRTYNEQF
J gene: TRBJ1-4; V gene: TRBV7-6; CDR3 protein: ASSPRGTQEGANEKLF
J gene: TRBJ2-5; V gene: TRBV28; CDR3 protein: ASSLVLADQETQY
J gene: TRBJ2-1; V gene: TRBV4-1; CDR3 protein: ASSQGDPYNEQF
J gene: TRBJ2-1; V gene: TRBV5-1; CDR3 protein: ASSSGQGAGPGHNEQF
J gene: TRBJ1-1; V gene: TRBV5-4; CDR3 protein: ASSLPGGIEAF
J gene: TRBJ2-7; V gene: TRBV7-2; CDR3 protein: ASSLGLVRIHPYEQY
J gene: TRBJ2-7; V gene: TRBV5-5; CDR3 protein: ASSATSGTYEQY
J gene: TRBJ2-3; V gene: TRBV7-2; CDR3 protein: ASSFTLGLRTDTQY
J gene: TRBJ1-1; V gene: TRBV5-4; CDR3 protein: ASSSGPGQGLNTEAF
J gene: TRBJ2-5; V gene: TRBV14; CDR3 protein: ASSQVRGRRETQY
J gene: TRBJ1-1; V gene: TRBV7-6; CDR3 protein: ASSLGRDSEAF
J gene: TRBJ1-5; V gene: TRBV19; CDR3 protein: ASSRDRGTGQPQH
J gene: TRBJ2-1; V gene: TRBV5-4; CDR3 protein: ASSNGGAGNEQF
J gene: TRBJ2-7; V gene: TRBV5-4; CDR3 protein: ASSVPPYEQY
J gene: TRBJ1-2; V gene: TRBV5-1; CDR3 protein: ASSQGEGYT
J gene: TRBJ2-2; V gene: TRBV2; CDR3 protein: ASSTGGPGELF
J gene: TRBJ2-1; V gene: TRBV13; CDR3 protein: ASSLERNEQF
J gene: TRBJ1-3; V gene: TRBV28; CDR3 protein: ASSQGGGRTSGNTIY